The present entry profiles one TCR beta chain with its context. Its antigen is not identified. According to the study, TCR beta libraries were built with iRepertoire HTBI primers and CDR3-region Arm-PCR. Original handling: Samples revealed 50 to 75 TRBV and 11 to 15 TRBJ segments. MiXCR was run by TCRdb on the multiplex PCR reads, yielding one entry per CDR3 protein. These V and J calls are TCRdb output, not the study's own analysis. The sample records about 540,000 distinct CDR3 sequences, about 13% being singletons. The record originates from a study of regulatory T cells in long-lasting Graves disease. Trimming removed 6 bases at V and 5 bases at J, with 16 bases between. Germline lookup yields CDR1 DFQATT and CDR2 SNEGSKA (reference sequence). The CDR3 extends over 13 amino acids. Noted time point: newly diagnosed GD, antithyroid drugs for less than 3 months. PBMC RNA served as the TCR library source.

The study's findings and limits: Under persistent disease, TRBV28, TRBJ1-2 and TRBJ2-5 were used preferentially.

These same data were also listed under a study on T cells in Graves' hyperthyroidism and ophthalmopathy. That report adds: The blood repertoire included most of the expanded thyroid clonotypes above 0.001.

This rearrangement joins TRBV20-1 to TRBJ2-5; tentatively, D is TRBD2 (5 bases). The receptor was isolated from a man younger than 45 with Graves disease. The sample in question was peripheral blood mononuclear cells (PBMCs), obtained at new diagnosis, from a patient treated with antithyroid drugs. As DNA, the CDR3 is TGCAGTGCGACGACTACTACGGTGGAGACCCAGTACTTC. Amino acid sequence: CSATTTTVETQYF.